The present T cell receptor beta chain was sequenced within a study of shared clonotypes between healthy human individuals. Division of CD4+ cells produced a CD45RA+ naive subset and a CD45RA-negative memory subset. Genomic DNA of each subset was evenly split across several immunoSEQ plates. The protocol was immunoSEQ multiplex PCR, while the TCRdb copy is restricted to in-frame clones and leaves out a portion. The sample gives 2 million to 2.5 million clones, over 85% of which show up once; about 0.41% is in the top ten. Regarding the study as a whole: Represented genetic and exposure-history diversity was restricted by having few donors.

Details on this clone: Its target is unknown.

This sequence was found in a man younger than 35 in good health. Some clones in this sample may be carry-over from other donors' samples. The sequencing input was naive CD4+ T cells from PBMCs. Noted subset: CD45RA+ positively selected.

The CDR3 region is CASSEGIRDTQYF. The CDR3 DNA follows: TGTGCCAGCAGTGAAGGGATACGGGATACGCAGTATTTT. The chain uses TRBV28 and TRBJ2-3; no clear D gene. V was cut by 5 bases and J by 6 bases, with 12 bases left in between. Germline V gene sequence: CDR1 MDHEN, CDR2 SYDVKM. This CDR3 is built from 13 residues.